These 28 T cell receptor beta chains were all obtained from the same sample, sequenced in a study of blood T cell repertoires in COVID-19. Method: immunoSEQ multiplex PCR; TCRdb's copy keeps in-frame clones and lacks some. The data show about 140,000 clones, 76% seen once. Material for sequencing was peripheral blood. The receptors shown here come from an elderly woman with active or convalescent COVID-19.

V is TRBV5-4 and J is TRBJ2-2; 10 nucleotides agree with TRBD2. The germline V gene encodes CDR1 SGHNT and CDR2 YYREEE (reference sequence). The CDR3 runs to 17 residues. V was pared by 0 bases and J by 2 bases, with 4 bases of the junction left unmatched. The CDR3 region has the DNA TGTGCCAGCAGCTTGGGGCTAGCGGGGGCCAACACCGGGGAGCTGTTTTTT. It yields the protein CASSLGLAGANTGELFF. Variable domain in full (rest from reference TRBV5-4 and TRBJ2-2): ETGVTQSPTHLIKTRGQQVTLRCSSQSGHNTVSWYQQALGQGPQFIFQYYREEENGRGNFPPRFSGLQFPNYSSELNVNALELDDSALYLCASSLGLAGANTGELFFGEGSRLTVL.

CDR3 sequence: CATSGLYGYTF. CDR3 DNA: TGTGCCACCAGCGGACTCTATGGCTACACCTTC. This rearrangement joins TRBV15 to TRBJ1-2; no definite D call. Germline V gene sequence: CDR1 LNHNV, CDR2 YYDKDF (reference sequence). The CDR3 is made up of 11 amino acids. Trimming shortened V by 5 bases and J by 4 bases, and 5 bases separated the two germline ends. Full variable domain (outside the CDR3, taken from reference TRBV15 and TRBJ1-2): DAMVIQNPRYQVTQFGKPVTLSCSQTLNHNVMYWYQQKSSQAPKLLFHYYDKDFNNEADTPDNFQSRRPNTSFCFLDIRSPGLGDTAMYLCATSGLYGYTFGSGTRLTVV.

The chain uses TRBV18 and TRBJ1-2, with unresolved D. Trimming shortened V by 9 bases and J by 6 bases, and 14 bases separated the two germline ends. CDR3 length equals 12 residues. Germline CDR1 is KGHSH and CDR2 is LQKENI. The CDR3 nucleotides are TGTGCCAGTACAACGGCAGGTGATGGCTACACCTTC. Protein product: CASTTAGDGYTF.

V usage is TRBV7-2 and J usage is TRBJ2-7; weak D call: TRBD1 (5 bases). Germline V gene data show CDR1 as SGHTA and CDR2 as FQGNSA. The CDR3 length is 13 residues. The germline V and J ends were trimmed by 5 bases and 4 bases, with 12 bases remaining between them. CDR3 in DNA: TGTGCCAGCAGCCTAGGCAGGGTGTACGAGCAGTACTTC. It specifies CASSLGRVYEQYF.

The chain links TRBV5-1 to TRBJ2-5; the D gene is possibly TRBD1 (6 bases). The V gene lost 4 bases and the J gene lost 5 bases, with 12 bases spanning the gap. Germline V lookup: CDR1 SGHRS, CDR2 YFSETQ. CDR3 length: 13 amino acids. CDR3 nucleotide sequence: TGCGCCAGCAGCGAAGGAAGGGGGGAGACCCAGTACTTC. This gives the protein CASSEGRGETQYF.

This clone was observed a handful of times. This sample also contains other DNA sequences that code for the same CDR3. V usage is TRBV4-2 and J usage is TRBJ1-5, with D unclear. V was trimmed by 0 bases and J by 0 bases, leaving 6 bases between them. CDR1 is LGHNA, CDR2 YNFKEQ, per germline. The length of the CDR3 is 15 residues. This CDR3 reads CASSQDRYSNQPQHF. The CDR3 nucleotides are TGTGCCAGCAGCCAAGACAGATATAGCAATCAGCCCCAGCATTTT.

V and J are TRBV4-2 and TRBJ2-7; TRBD1 matches 11 bases. The V segment lost 1 base and the J segment 3 bases; nucleotides outside the gene matches: 5. The CDR3 runs to 16 residues. Germline loops: CDR1 LGHNA, CDR2 YNFKEQ. CDR3 loop: CASSQAAGQGGYEQYF. The DNA of the CDR3 is TGTGCCAGCAGCCAAGCAGCGGGACAGGGGGGCTACGAGCAGTACTTC.

V is TRBV7-3 and J is TRBJ1-6; 7 nucleotides line up with TRBD1. CDR1 is SGHTA and CDR2 is FQGTGA in the germline V gene. The CDR3 is 13 amino acids. V trimming: 3 bases; J trimming: 13 bases; junction bases outside the gene matches: 6. CDR3 residues: CASSFNRGEPLHF. The CDR3 DNA reads TGTGCCAGCAGCTTCAACAGGGGTGAGCCCCTCCACTTT. Full variable domain (rest looked up from reference TRBV7-3 and TRBJ1-6): GAGVSQTPSNKVTEKGKYVELRCDPISGHTALYWYRQSLGQGPEFLIYFQGTGAADDSGLPNDRFFAVRPEGSVSTLKIQRTERGDSAVYLCASSFNRGEPLHFGNGTRLTVT.

There are a few counts of this clone. V is TRBV3-1 (or the pseudogene TRBV3-2) and J is TRBJ2-3, with TRBD2 identical over 10 bases. With 9 bases clipped from V and 5 bases from J, the junction kept 8 bases outside the gene matches. Germline CDR1 reads LGHDT; CDR2 reads YNNKEL (reference sequence). This CDR3 region has 14 residues. The CDR3 reads CASGPGLAKDTQYF. CDR3 sequence (DNA): TGTGCCAGTGGACCGGGACTAGCGAAAGATACGCAGTATTTT.

V gene TRBV19 combines with J gene TRBJ1-1; 9 positions match TRBD1. Germline values: CDR1 LNHDA, CDR2 SQIVND (reference sequence). V lost 6 bases, J lost 6 bases, and 8 bases stayed unmatched. The CDR3 consists of 14 residues. CDR3 bases: TGTGCCAGTAGAAATGGGGACAGGGTAGCTGAAGCTTTCTTT. Translated, it gives CASRNGDRVAEAFF.

The table lists this clone with a few counts. J is TRBJ1-4 and V is TRBV15; unclear D gene. Germline CDR1 LNHNV, CDR2 YYDKDF (reference sequence). The CDR3 has 14 amino acids. V was clipped by 8 bases and J by 0 bases, with 10 bases between them. The CDR3 sequence is CATSFGATNEKLFF. The CDR3 bases are TGTGCCACCTCGTTCGGTGCAACTAATGAAAAACTGTTTTTT.

The chain is built from TRBV12-3 or TRBV12-4 and TRBJ1-2, with 7 bases identical to TRBD1. Trimming removed 5 bases from V and 2 bases from J; junction bases left unmatched: 2. This CDR3 spans 13 amino acids. In DNA, the CDR3 is TGTGCCAGCAGTCAGGGACAGAACTATGGCTACACCTTC. This codes for CASSQGQNYGYTF.

V usage is TRBV21-1 and J usage is TRBJ2-7; the table's D call of TRBD1 was not tested on the DNA. TRBV21-1 is classified as a pseudogene. The CDR3 contains 14 residues. The CDR3 region is CASRADRGSYEQYF. CDR3 coding DNA: TGTGCCAGCAGAGCCGACAGGGGGTCCTACGAGCAGTACTTC.

The J gene is TRBJ1-2, the V gene TRBV11-1; weak D call: TRBD1 (6 bases). Germline assignment: CDR1 SGHAT and CDR2 FQDESV (reference sequence). V gave up 8 bases and J gave up 4 bases, with 23 bases separating them. The CDR3 is made up of 16 amino acids. The CDR3 DNA reads as TGTGCCAGCTCCTTCGGTGTATGGGGGCGATCCTATGGCTACACCTTC. It specifies CASSFGVWGRSYGYTF.

This chain uses TRBV7-9 with TRBJ2-3; TRBD1 matches 9 bases. There are 13 residues in the CDR3. The V gene end was trimmed by 1 base and the J gene end by 15 bases; junction bases not matched to a gene: 8. Germline CDR1 SEHNR, CDR2 FQNEAQ (reference sequence). The DNA for the CDR3 is TGTGCCAGCAGCTTAGGAGGGACAGGGAAGGGTTATTTT. This sequence encodes CASSLGGTGKGYF. The full variable domain, completed using reference TRBV7-9 and TRBJ2-3, is DTGVSQNPRHKITKRGQNVTFRCDPISEHNRLYWYRQTLGQGPEFLTYFQNEAQLEKSRLLSDRFSAERPKGSFSTLEIQRTEQGDSAMYLCASSLGGTGKGYFGPGTRLTVL.

The chain couples TRBV4-2 to TRBJ1-4; D is uncertain. V dropped 0 bases and J dropped 5 bases, with 10 bases sitting between them. The CDR3 is 15 amino acids. Germline-derived CDR1 and CDR2 are LGHNA and YNFKEQ. The CDR3 loop reads CASSQDLGWNEKLFF. In DNA form, the CDR3 reads TGTGCCAGCAGCCAAGATCTAGGATGGAATGAAAAACTGTTTTTT.

The gene calls are TRBV12-3 or TRBV12-4 and TRBJ1-2, with D perhaps matching TRBD1 (5 bases). Trimming removed 5 bases at V and 12 bases at J, with 19 bases between. CDR3 size: 13 residues. CDR3 in DNA: TGTGCCAGCAGTCAACATCCGGGGGGGAACAACACCTTC. This translates into CASSQHPGGNNTF.

The chain has TRBV2 and TRBJ1-2, with 9 bases that match TRBD1. Trimming cost V 7 bases and J 8 bases; bases outside gene matches: 11. CDR1 and CDR2 from the germline V gene are SNHLY and FYNNEI. This CDR3 is 14 amino acids long. The CDR3 spells CASTMGQGEQGYTF. CDR3 DNA: TGTGCCAGCACTATGGGACAGGGAGAGCAGGGCTACACCTTC.

This clone has a single count. The chain recombines TRBV2 with TRBJ2-5; 9 bases are shared with TRBD2. Germline assignment: CDR1 SNHLY and CDR2 FYNNEI. Unmatched junction bases numbered 11, after V lost 4 bases and J lost 5 bases. This CDR3 has 16 residues. This CDR3 is CASSGPAGGVGETQYF. The CDR3 DNA sequence: TGTGCCAGCAGTGGCCCAGCGGGGGGAGTGGGGGAGACCCAGTACTTC.

The sample holds a few counts of this clone. This chain connects TRBV29-1 to TRBJ1-4, with 8 bases identical to TRBD1. Germline CDR1 is SQVTM and CDR2 is ANQGSEA. The CDR3 is 13 amino acids. Trimming removed 7 bases from V and 4 bases from J; junction bases left unmatched: 5. DNA for the CDR3: TGCAGCGGAGGACAGGGAGGTAATGAAAAACTGTTTTTT. It is translated as CSGGQGGNEKLFF. The whole variable domain, filled in from reference TRBV29-1 and TRBJ1-4, reads SAVISQKPSRDICQRGTSLTIQCQVDSQVTMMFWYRQQPGQSLTLIATANQGSEATYESGFVIDKFPISRPNLTFSTLTVSNMSPEDSSIYLCSGGQGGNEKLFFGSGTQLSVL.

The V and J genes are TRBV5-1 and TRBJ2-1; D might be TRBD1 (6 bases). With 3 bases removed from V and 3 bases from J, the gap between germline ends came to 10 bases. CDR1 SGHRS and CDR2 YFSETQ come from the germline V gene. The CDR3 is 14 residues long. The CDR3 DNA reads as TGCGCCAGCAGCTCCGGACAGTTCTACAATGAGCAGTTCTTC. Its translation is CASSSGQFYNEQFF.

The J gene is TRBJ1-3, the V gene TRBV28; 7 bases align to TRBD1. CDR1 is MDHEN and CDR2 is SYDVKM in the germline V gene. The V and J ends lost 2 bases and 7 bases, in that order; junction bases with no gene match: 5. This CDR3 comprises 14 residues. This CDR3 reads CASSLDRVVNTIYF. The CDR3 bases are TGTGCCAGCAGTTTAGACAGGGTAGTCAACACCATATATTTT.

This chain connects TRBV4-1 to TRBJ2-2; TRBD1 matches at 7 bases. Germline assignment: CDR1 MGHRA and CDR2 YSYEKL. The CDR3 covers 15 residues. Unmatched junction bases numbered 13, after V lost 1 base and J lost 14 bases. DNA for the CDR3: TGCGCCAGCAGCCAAGTCCACAGGGGAGATGAGCAACTGTTTTTT. Its protein is CASSQVHRGDEQLFF.

CDR3 DNA sequence: TGCGCCAGCAGTGAGTCGATAAAGGGGCCCGATGGCTACACCTTC. Translated, it gives CASSESIKGPDGYTF. J is TRBJ1-2 and V is TRBV10-2; D is perhaps TRBD1 (5 bases). CDR3 length: 15 residues. Germline lookup yields CDR1 WSHSY and CDR2 SAAADI. Between the trimmed V and J ends, which lost 0 bases and 6 bases, there was a span of 14 bases.

This clone was seen just once. The chain carries TRBV19 and TRBJ2-1; no firm D call. The CDR3 consists of 13 residues. The germline V gene encodes CDR1 LNHDA and CDR2 SQIVND (reference sequence). The V gene lost 5 bases and the J gene lost 4 bases, with 9 bases spanning the gap. The CDR3 loop reads CASSGRGYNEQFF. The CDR3 DNA sequence: TGTGCCAGTAGTGGTCGCGGATACAATGAGCAGTTCTTC. The full variable domain, with the rest looked up from reference TRBV19 and TRBJ2-1, is DGGITQSPKYLFRKEGQNVTLSCEQNLNHDAMYWYRQDPGQGLRLIYYSQIVNDFQKGDIAEGYSVSREKKESFPLTVTSAQKNPTAFYLCASSGRGYNEQFFGPGTRLTVL.

This chain connects TRBV30 to TRBJ2-7; 11 nucleotides line up with TRBD2. Germline V gives CDR1 GTSNPN, CDR2 SVGIG (reference sequence). The CDR3 runs to 16 residues. Unmatched junction bases numbered 9, after V lost 3 bases and J lost 2 bases. CDR3 DNA: TGTGCCTGGAGCGATCCTAGCGGGGGGTTCACCTACGAGCAGTACTTC. Encoded protein: CAWSDPSGGFTYEQYF. The full variable domain, in which reference TRBV30 and TRBJ2-7 provide the parts outside the CDR3, is SQTIHQWPATLVQPVGSPLSLECTVEGTSNPNLYWYRQAAGRGLQLLFYSVGIGQISSEVPQNLSASRPQDRQFILSSKKLLLSDSGFYLCAWSDPSGGFTYEQYFGPGTRLTVT.

The chain employs TRBV4-1 and TRBJ1-2, with 7 bases fitting TRBD1. The germline CDR1 and CDR2 sequences are MGHRA and YSYEKL. CDR3 length: 13 residues. The junction had 3 bases not matched to a gene; V was cut back by 0 bases and J by 8 bases. The CDR3 loop reads CASSQDRGQGYTF. CDR3 DNA sequence: TGCGCCAGCAGCCAAGATAGGGGGCAGGGCTACACCTTC.

The chain links TRBV4-3 to TRBJ2-3; 11 bases agree with TRBD2. The CDR3 loop spans 16 amino acids. V lost 0 bases and J lost 2; bases outside the gene matches: 1. From germline, CDR1 is LGHNA and CDR2 YSLEER. CDR3 in amino acids: CASSQDSGGVTDTQYF. The CDR3 DNA reads as TGCGCCAGCAGCCAAGATAGCGGGGGGGTCACAGATACGCAGTATTTT.